This paragraph reports one T cell receptor beta chain. This sample is drawn from a study of blood T cell repertoires in COVID-19. Study at large: Both acute and convalescent COVID-19 samples were obtained from the United States, Italy and Spain. T cells, B-cell-depleted T cells, or PBMCs supplied cDNA or gDNA.

Germline values: CDR1 MNHEY, CDR2 SVGEGT. This CDR3 has 17 amino acids. V was cut by 6 bases and J by 1 base, with 21 bases left in between. During active infection, Seattle patients enrolled and were then monitored through disease. Source study methods: Quantification of nucleated cells was approximated via reference gene primer amplification. TCRdb's table, derived via immunoSEQ multiplex PCR, lists solely in-frame clones and lacks some. V and J calls and clone size are as listed in that table; D and trimming were resolved from the DNA. The table records roughly 190,000 clones, 82% of them present only once.

Sequencing was performed on peripheral blood. This chain connects TRBV6-2 or TRBV6-3 to TRBJ2-5, with TRBD1 as a possible D gene (6 bases). The source is a woman in her sixties or seventies with COVID-19, enrolled during active disease. CDR3 residues: CASSLTFLQGIQETQYF. In nucleotides, the CDR3 is TGTGCCAGCAGCTTAACCTTCCTTCAGGGGATCCAAGAGACCCAGTACTTC.